This T cell receptor beta chain was captured in a study of blood T cell repertoires in COVID-19. Overall study: The United States, Italy and Spain were the sources of the acute and convalescent COVID-19 samples.

The germline CDR1 and CDR2 sequences are MGHRA and YSYEKL. V was pared by 3 bases and J by 3 bases, with 11 bases between. The CDR3 length is 15 residues. Original data processing: Using reference gene primer amplification, nucleated cell counts were estimated. Produced via immunoSEQ multiplex PCR; TCRdb's table is partial and in-frame only. D and trimming were read from the DNA, whereas the V and J calls and clone size are those reported in that table. Here the sample spans approximately 74,000 clones, 75% to 90% being singletons. The sample comprised peripheral blood. The TCR sequence derives from a man aged 80 or over with active or convalescent COVID-19. This chain uses TRBV4-1 with TRBJ1-4, with D possibly being TRBD1 (6 bases). The CDR3 DNA sequence: TGCGCCAGCAGCCACCAGGGGAGGGCTAATGAAAAACTGTTTTTT. Protein: CASSHQGRANEKLFF.